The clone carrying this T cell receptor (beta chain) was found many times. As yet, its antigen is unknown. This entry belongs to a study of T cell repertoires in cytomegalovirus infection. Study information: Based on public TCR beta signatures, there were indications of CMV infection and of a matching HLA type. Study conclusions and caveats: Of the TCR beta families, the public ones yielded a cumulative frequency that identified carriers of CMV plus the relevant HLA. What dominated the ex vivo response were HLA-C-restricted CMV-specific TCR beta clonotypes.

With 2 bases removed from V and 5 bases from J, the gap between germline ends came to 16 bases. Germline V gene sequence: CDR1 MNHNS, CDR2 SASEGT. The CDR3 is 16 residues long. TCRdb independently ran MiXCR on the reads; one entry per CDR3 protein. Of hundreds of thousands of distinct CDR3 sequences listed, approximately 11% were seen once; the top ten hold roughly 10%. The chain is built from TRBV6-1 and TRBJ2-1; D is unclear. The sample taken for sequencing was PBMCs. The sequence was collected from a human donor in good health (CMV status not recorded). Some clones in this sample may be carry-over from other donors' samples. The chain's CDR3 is CASSENHRLFHNEQFF. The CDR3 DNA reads TGTGCCAGCAGTGAAAATCATCGGCTATTCCACAATGAGCAGTTCTTC.